The 10 T cell receptor beta chains below were found in one sample sequenced in a study of shared clonotypes between healthy human individuals. This table comes from immunoSEQ multiplex PCR, and its TCRdb copy is limited to in-frame clones, with some not included. In the table there are around 180,000 clones, about 93% of which are singletons. The material sequenced was naive CD4+ T cells sorted from blood. Stated subset: CD45RA+ positively selected. Every receptor here comes from a woman younger than 45 in good health.

The chain joins TRBV28 to TRBJ2-5; D is unresolved. The DNA end is a closer match to TRBJ2-7, so the J assignment may be wrong. This CDR3 is built from 13 residues. CDR1 MDHEN and CDR2 SYDVKM come from the germline V gene. The CDR3 region is CASSFTAPYEQYF. CDR3 DNA sequence: TGTGCCAGCAGTTTTACAGCGCCCTACGAGCAGTACTTC.

The gene calls are TRBV2 and TRBJ1-1, with 9 bases matching TRBD1. This CDR3 is 14 amino acids long. Germline V gene data show CDR1 as SNHLY and CDR2 as FYNNEI. The J segment lost 4 bases and the V segment lost 8 bases, leaving 8 bases of the junction unmatched. DNA for the CDR3: TGTGCCAGCTTAAGACAGGGGGTTGTCACTGAAGCTTTCTTT. Translation gives CASLRQGVVTEAFF.

This chain connects TRBV2 to TRBJ1-1, with TRBD1 matching 7 bases. V dropped 7 bases and J dropped 3; count of bases not matched to a gene: 14. Germline lookup yields CDR1 SNHLY and CDR2 FYNNEI. This CDR3 has 16 amino acids. DNA of the CDR3: TGTGCCAGCAATCTCCCCGCCGGGCAGGGGGACACTGAAGCTTTCTTT. Translated, it gives CASNLPAGQGDTEAFF.

The chain uses TRBV18 and TRBJ2-7; 7 bases are a match to TRBD2. CDR1 KGHSH and CDR2 LQKENI come from the germline V gene. The length of the CDR3 is 17 residues. The trim removed 1 base at V and 6 bases at J, leaving 15 bases unmatched. The CDR3 region has the DNA TGTGCCAGCTCACCACTTGCCCCAGGCGGGAGTTTCGGCGAGCAGTACTTC. This gives the protein CASSPLAPGGSFGEQYF.

The rearrangement joins TRBV5-6 to TRBJ1-1; the match to TRBD1 covers 10 bases. In germline, CDR1 is SGHDT, CDR2 YYEEEE. V was pared by 4 bases and J by 2 bases, with 5 bases of the junction left unmatched. The CDR3 runs to 15 residues. The CDR3 sequence: CASSGTGVFNTEAFF. The CDR3 nucleotides read TGTGCCAGCAGCGGGACAGGGGTCTTCAACACTGAAGCTTTCTTT.

The CDR3 DNA reads as TGTGCCAGCAGATCCACAGGGAGTAGATTCTACGAGCAGTACTTC. Translation: CASRSTGSRFYEQYF. The rearrangement links TRBV28 to TRBJ2-7; weak D call: TRBD1 (6 bases). In germline, CDR1 is MDHEN, CDR2 SYDVKM. V shed 6 bases and J shed 3 bases, with 18 bases lying between them. The length of the CDR3 is 15 residues. Supplemented by reference TRBV28 and TRBJ2-7, the full variable domain reads DVKVTQSSRYLVKRTGEKVFLECVQDMDHENMFWYRQDPGLGLRLIYFSYDVKMKEKGDIPEGYSVSREKKERFSLILESASTNQTSMYLCASRSTGSRFYEQYFGPGTRLTVT.

This clone was detected a few times. The chain links TRBV10-1 to TRBJ2-7, with D hard to call. The V gene's germline CDR1 is WNHNN and CDR2 SYGVQD (reference sequence). There are 13 residues in the CDR3. The V and J ends lost 6 bases and 11 bases respectively, with 20 bases between them. DNA for the CDR3: TGCGCCAGCAGCCCCGGTGGCAGTGTCTCGAAGTACTTC. It yields the protein CASSPGGSVSKYF.

The chain combines TRBV9 with TRBJ2-1; possible D gene TRBD2, 5 bases. The CDR3 has 14 residues. V was trimmed by 7 bases and J by 0 bases, leaving 11 bases between them. The V gene's germline CDR1 is SGDLS and CDR2 YYNGEE. CDR3 in amino acids: CASVAIDSYNEQFF. The CDR3 coding sequence is TGTGCCAGCGTAGCGATTGACTCCTACAATGAGCAGTTCTTC.

This chain links TRBV19 with TRBJ1-2; no firm D call. CDR3 size: 13 residues. CDR1 and CDR2 from the germline V gene are LNHDA and SQIVND (reference sequence). Trimming pared 5 bases from V and 4 bases from J, leaving 11 bases between. CDR3 nucleotide sequence: TGTGCCAGTAGTGCCGACGGGAGCTATGGCTACACCTTC. Encoded protein: CASSADGSYGYTF.

The gene calls are TRBV4-2 and TRBJ1-1; the D is unclear. The length of the CDR3 is 13 residues. V shed 1 base and J shed 1 base, with 4 bases lying between them. The germline CDR1 and CDR2 sequences are LGHNA and YNFKEQ. This CDR3 reads CASSQGANTEAFF. The CDR3 coding sequence is TGTGCCAGCAGCCAAGGGGCGAACACTGAAGCTTTCTTT.